A single sample is the source of the 2 T cell receptor beta chains below, sequenced in a study of CD8 T cells in Susac syndrome. It was with random hexamers that 0.5 to 1 ug RNA was reverse transcribed. TCRdb independently ran MiXCR on the immunoSEQ multiplex PCR reads; one entry per CDR3 protein. The data contain nearly 110,000 distinct CDR3 sequences, approximately 94% of them singletons. The sequenced material came from CD8+ T cells from PBMCs. The receptors stem from a human donor with Susac syndrome.

V usage is TRBV9 and J usage is TRBJ2-7; TRBD2 might be the D (5 bases). V dropped 5 bases and J dropped 2 bases, with 20 bases sitting between them. The CDR3 extends over 16 amino acids. The germline V gene has CDR1 SGDLS and CDR2 YYNGEE. The CDR3 DNA sequence: TGTGCCAGCAGTTCAAGGGAGACCGGGTCCCCCTACGAGCAGTACTTC. The encoded protein is CASSSRETGSPYEQYF.

The chain is built from TRBV12-3 or TRBV12-4 and TRBJ1-2; D gene ambiguous. This CDR3 comprises 13 residues. Trimming stripped 5 bases from V and 4 bases from J, with 11 bases between. As DNA, the CDR3 is TGTGCCAGCAGTCCCCATGGCCCCTATGGCTACACCTTC. Translation: CASSPHGPYGYTF.